This TCR beta chain comes out of a study of a mutant IDH1 vaccine in newly diagnosed glioma. Stated time point: week 11, during vaccination. Every single dose of the vaccine, 300 ug of mutant IDH1 20-mer peptide, came with topical imiquimod. New IDH1-mutant, ATRX-lost WHO grade 3 or 4 astrocytomas occurred in donors. As for this clone: No antigen is known for it.

This table comes from immunoSEQ multiplex PCR, and its TCRdb copy is limited to in-frame clones, with some not included. The table has roughly 120,000 clones, around 80% seen once. Study-level results: Vaccine-induced immune responses occurred in less than 95% of patients.

The CDR3 covers 13 residues. Germline V gene lookup returns CDR1 MNHNS and CDR2 SASEGT. V gave up 8 bases and J gave up 2 bases; unmatched junction bases: 4. Sequenced here: PBMCs, sampled from a glioma patient whose treatment included an IDH1 peptide vaccine. The receptor's source is a man aged 40-55 years with glioma. The chain combines TRBV6-1 with TRBJ2-3; the match to TRBD2 covers 7 bases. The chain's CDR3 is CASGAGDTDTQYF. CDR3 sequence (DNA): TGTGCCAGCGGCGCGGGGGACACAGATACGCAGTATTTT.